The entry below describes one TCR beta chain. Its antigen is as yet unknown. Germline loops: CDR1 SQVTM, CDR2 ANQGSEA. Trimming cost V 6 bases and J 0 bases; bases outside gene matches: 9. The CDR3 contains 16 residues. These data are taken from a study of OX40 agonist ivuxolimab in advanced cancers. Study as a whole: Of the patients, three showed partial responses, one with hepatocellular carcinoma and two with cutaneous melanoma. Study-wide findings and caveats: Among the least clonally expanded were partial responders at 0.1-3.0 mg/kg. At 0.1 to 3.0 mg/kg, clonal expansion of CD4+ and CD8+ blood T cells had occurred by week 6.

Produced via immunoSEQ multiplex PCR; TCRdb's table is partial and in-frame only. The data contain over 15,000 clones, around 90% of them singletons. Sample: CD4+ or CD8+ T cells sorted from blood, taken in a trial of the OX40 agonist ivuxolimab. The V call is TRBV29-1, the J call TRBJ2-2; 8 bases align to TRBD1. The sequence was collected from an adult with an advanced solid tumor such as melanoma, head and neck, liver or kidney cancer. Here the CDR3 reads CSVAGTGDTNTGELFF. The CDR3 coding sequence is TGCAGCGTAGCCGGGACAGGAGATACGAACACCGGGGAGCTGTTTTTT.